This T cell receptor beta chain was identified in a study of blood T cell repertoires in COVID-19. Across the whole study: Acute and convalescent COVID-19 specimens originated in the United States, Italy and Spain. T cells, B-cell-depleted T cells, or PBMCs supplied cDNA or gDNA.

The ends lost 7 bases at V and 1 base at J; junction bases unmatched: 6. The CDR3 sequence is 14 residues long. The germline V gene encodes CDR1 SQVTM and CDR2 ANQGSEA. Patients in Seattle were enrolled during active infection, then followed longitudinally. Under the authors' procedure: Scientists estimated how many nucleated cells there were by amplifying reference gene primers. Produced via immunoSEQ multiplex PCR; TCRdb's table is partial and in-frame only. The DNA was the basis for D and trimming; V, J and clone size are from that table. The sample includes approximately 210,000 clones, approximately 80% of them seen just once.

Input material: peripheral blood. The chain employs TRBV29-1 and TRBJ2-3; TRBD1 agrees at 9 bases. The clonotype originates from a woman over 75 with COVID-19, enrolled during active disease. In DNA form, the CDR3 reads TGCAGCGGCTACAGGGGGCTCGGCACAGATACGCAGTATTTT. Its translation is CSGYRGLGTDTQYF.